Listed here are 21 T cell receptor beta chains from one sample, sequenced in a study of molecular identifiers for immune sequencing clone quantification. TCRdb reprocessed the PCR reads via MiXCR and lists one record per CDR3 protein. The sample lists approximately 500,000 distinct CDR3 sequences, about a fifth seen once, with more than 0.8% in the top ten. The sequencing sample was made of naive CD8+ T cells from blood, with Jurkat cell RNA spiked in. Subset given: FACS-sorted CD8+CD4-CCR7+CD45RA+ naive T cells. All receptors come from a human donor in good health. Some libraries in this study had Jurkat cell RNA spiked in.

This clonotype was detected many times. This chain links TRBV7-9 with TRBJ2-5, with 10 bases aligning to TRBD1. V was pared by 3 bases and J by 4 bases, with 8 bases of the junction left unmatched. Germline CDR1 and CDR2: SEHNR and FQNEAQ (reference sequence). There are 16 residues in the CDR3. The CDR3 sequence: CASSFPGQGSPETQYF. The CDR3 DNA reads TGTGCCAGCAGCTTCCCGGGACAGGGGTCCCCAGAGACCCAGTACTTC.

For this clonotype: This CDR3 is missing its conserved last phenylalanine or tryptophan, likely due to a read error. The genes are TRBV5-1 and TRBJ1-1; 7 bases match TRBD1. V shed 2 bases and J 8 bases; nucleotides not matched to a gene: 9. CDR3 length: 14 residues. From germline, CDR1 is SGHRS and CDR2 YFSETQ. The CDR3 here is CASSFTGETKEAFS. For the CDR3, the DNA is TGCGCCAGCAGCTTCACAGGGGAAACAAAAGAAGCTTTCTCT.

The chain carries TRBV12-3 or TRBV12-4 and TRBJ2-2; D is possibly TRBD2 (5 bases). This CDR3 has 15 amino acids. Deletions cut 3 bases from V and 3 bases from J, with 11 bases between. The CDR3 sequence: CASSFGDSDTGELFF. In nucleotides, the CDR3 is TGTGCCAGCAGTTTCGGGGATTCGGACACCGGGGAGCTGTTTTTT.

This clonotype has just a few counts. One end of the junction is discordant with germline, which a read error may explain. This chain uses TRBV9 with TRBJ2-7; D not certain. Germline V CDR1 and CDR2: SGDLS, YYNGEE. The CDR3 totals 14 residues. CDR3 nucleotides: TGTGTCAGCAGCGTTGGTGGAAATGTCTACGAGCAGTACTTC. This translates into CVSSVGGNVYEQYF.

The sample holds many counts of this clonotype. The chain is built from TRBV20-1 and TRBJ2-3, with 7 positions matching TRBD1. V lost 0 bases and J lost 1; bases outside the gene matches: 7. The length of the CDR3 is 16 residues. Germline CDR1 and CDR2: DFQATT and SNEGSKA (reference sequence). The CDR3 DNA sequence: TGCAGTGCTAGAGATCTAACAGGGGCTCGCACAGATACGCAGTATTTT. The encoded protein is CSARDLTGARTDTQYF.

This clonotype was detected ten times or more. The chain couples TRBV4-3 to TRBJ1-5; 9 nucleotides agree with TRBD1. The CDR3 has 14 residues. CDR1 and CDR2 from the germline V gene are LGHNA and YSLEER. The J segment lost 6 bases and the V segment lost 3 bases, leaving 3 bases of the junction unmatched. CDR3: CASSQGQGSQPQHF. In DNA form, the CDR3 reads TGCGCCAGCAGCCAGGGACAGGGCAGTCAGCCCCAGCATTTT.

The chain carries TRBV3-1 and TRBJ2-7; TRBD1 matches 9 bases. With V trimmed by 4 bases and J by 4 bases, 5 bases remained unmatched. Germline-derived CDR1 and CDR2 are LGHDT and YNNKEL (reference sequence). This CDR3 is built from 14 residues. This CDR3 is CASSPTGQGYEQYF. DNA of the CDR3: TGTGCCAGCAGCCCGACCGGACAGGGGTACGAGCAGTACTTC.

This rearrangement joins TRBV6-5 to TRBJ2-1; D is unclear. The CDR3 is 13 residues long. Trimming removed 2 bases at V and 3 bases at J, with 5 bases between. Germline CDR1 MNHEY, CDR2 SVGAGI. CDR3 nucleotide sequence: TGTGCCAGCAGTTACGACAACTACAATGAGCAGTTCTTC. This gives the protein CASSYDNYNEQFF.

On this clonotype: Being one base from a much bigger clone, this may be a read error. The J gene is TRBJ1-6, the V gene TRBV27; D gene uncertain. The CDR3 has 13 residues. Trimming took off 7 bases at V and 7 bases at J, with 11 bases between the two ends. Germline CDR1 reads MNHEY; CDR2 reads SMNVEV (reference sequence). The CDR3 spells CASNPALNSPLHF. The CDR3 nucleotides are TGTGCCAGCAACCCGGCCCTAAATTCACCCCTCCACTTT.

This clonotype was counted many times. The chain employs TRBV29-1 and TRBJ2-3; 10 nucleotides align to TRBD1. Germline trimming cut 6 bases from V and 4 bases from J; bases unmatched to any gene: 10. This CDR3 is 15 amino acids long. Germline V lookup: CDR1 SQVTM, CDR2 ANQGSEA. The CDR3, as DNA: TGCAGCGTAGTTGGGGACAGGGGCTATTCAGATACGCAGTATTTT. It is translated as CSVVGDRGYSDTQYF.

This clonotype was detected many times. V gene TRBV12-3 or TRBV12-4 combines with J gene TRBJ2-2; D possibly corresponds to TRBD1 (5 bases). V dropped 3 bases and J dropped 1 base, with 15 bases sitting between them. This CDR3 has 17 amino acids. CDR3 DNA: TGTGCCAGCAGTTTCAGGGTGAAGCTACAGAACACCGGGGAGCTGTTTTTT. Translation gives CASSFRVKLQNTGELFF.

In its sample, this clonotype was seen a few times. The chain has TRBV20-1 and TRBJ2-7; D may be TRBD1 or TRBD2 (5 bases each). V was shortened by 6 bases and J by 2 bases, with 17 bases between the two germline ends. Germline CDR1 is DFQATT and CDR2 is SNEGSKA (reference sequence). This CDR3 is 14 amino acids long. Here the CDR3 DNA reads TGCAGTGCACTAAACCGGGACGGTGCCTACGAGCAGTACTTC. It codes for CSALNRDGAYEQYF.

Details on this clonotype: A read error is possible here, since a much larger clone lies one base away. The chain employs TRBV6-2 or TRBV6-3 and TRBJ1-2; tentatively, D is TRBD1 (5 bases). CDR3 length: 15 amino acids. The V gene's germline CDR1 is MNHEY and CDR2 SVGEGT. CDR3 sequence (DNA): TGTGCCGGCAGTTCGGCGGGACGTACGCTATGGGGCTACACCTTC. It codes for CAGSSAGRTLWGYTF.

The table lists this clonotype with many counts. This rearrangement joins TRBV29-1 to TRBJ1-1, with D possibly matching TRBD1 (5 bases). The CDR3 runs to 12 residues. Trimming removed 4 bases at V and 7 bases at J, with 13 bases between. Germline-derived CDR1 and CDR2 are SQVTM and ANQGSEA. The CDR3 DNA reads TGCAGCGTTGTCGGCAGGGTAGGTGAAGCTTTCTTT. It is translated as CSVVGRVGEAFF.

With respect to this clonotype: The junction and the germline gene differ at one end; a read error may be behind it. V usage is TRBV9 and J usage is TRBJ2-2; D is perhaps TRBD1 or TRBD2 (5 bases each). The CDR3 consists of 19 residues. Germline V gives CDR1 SGDLS, CDR2 YYNGEE. CDR3 region: CASSGTSGDPYLYTGELLF. The CDR3 nucleotides read TGTGCCAGCAGCGGTACCTCCGGGGACCCCTACCTTTACACCGGGGAGCTGCTTTTT.

The V gene is TRBV25-1, the J gene TRBJ2-3, with no clear D. The CDR3 covers 15 residues. Deletions cut 2 bases from V and 5 bases from J, with 14 bases between. In germline, CDR1 is MGHDK, CDR2 SYGVNS. The CDR3 DNA reads TGTGCCAGCAGTGAAACGTCCCTCCTTGGAGATACGCAGTATTTT. Translation gives CASSETSLLGDTQYF.

This clonotype appeared many times. The chain links TRBV6-5 to TRBJ2-7; TRBD2 is a possible D gene (5 bases). Germline values: CDR1 MNHEY, CDR2 SVGAGI. The CDR3 runs 17 residues. The V end lost 3 bases, the J end lost 0 bases, and 18 bases lay between the germline ends. The CDR3 DNA reads TGTGCCAGCAGTTATTACGCCCAACCCGGGAACTCCTACGAGCAGTACTTC. Translating it yields CASSYYAQPGNSYEQYF.

The V and J genes are TRBV20-1 and TRBJ2-7, with TRBD2 identical over 11 bases. V was clipped by 0 bases and J by 4 bases; unmatched bases: 8. This CDR3 has 16 residues. Germline V lookup: CDR1 DFQATT, CDR2 SNEGSKA (reference sequence). The CDR3 DNA follows: TGCAGTGCTAGAGAAACCCGGACTAGCGGGCGGTACGAGCAGTACTTC. Protein sequence: CSARETRTSGRYEQYF.

The CDR3 region is CASSTTRLSSYNEQFF. CDR3 DNA: TGTGCCAGCAGCACGACCCGTCTAAGCTCCTACAATGAGCAGTTCTTC. The chain is built from TRBV7-9 and TRBJ2-1; D call uncertain. In germline, CDR1 is SEHNR, CDR2 FQNEAQ (reference sequence). Trimming cost V 5 bases and J 0 bases, with 14 bases left between them. CDR3 size: 16 residues.

CDR3 DNA sequence: TGTGCCAGTAGTGTGACAGGGATAACTCGGGAGCAGTACTTC. It codes for CASSVTGITREQYF. This chain joins TRBV19 and TRBJ2-7; the match to TRBD1 covers 7 bases. With 5 bases clipped from V and 7 bases from J, the junction kept 11 bases outside the gene matches. CDR1 LNHDA and CDR2 SQIVND come from the germline V gene (reference sequence). CDR3 length equals 14 residues.

Comment on this clonotype: A much larger clonotype is one base distant, so this may be a read error. V and J are TRBV7-2 and TRBJ1-6; D may be TRBD1 (6 bases). The CDR3 length is 18 residues. Germline CDR1 SGHTA, CDR2 FQGNSA. CDR3 nucleotide sequence: TGTGCCGGCAGCTTAGCGGCCCTTTTTGGACAGCATAATTCACCCCTCCACTTT. Its translation is CAGSLAALFGQHNSPLHF.